This T cell receptor (beta chain) comes out of a study of T-cell reconstitution after alpha-beta-depleted transplantation in children listed by TCRdb under 2016. About the full investigation: T-cell immune reconstitution after TCRalphabeta/CD19-depleted allogeneic hematopoietic cell transplantation in children was quantitatively tracked in the study by means of TCR repertoire profiling.

This specimen's treatment or condition label, interpreted: allogeneic hematopoietic cell transplantation with graft depleted of TCRalphabeta T cells and CD19 B cells. Transplant recipients were children who received TCRalphabeta/CD19-depleted allogeneic hematopoietic cell grafts. Comment on this clonotype: It lacks a known antigen. No base quality values were provided; no much bigger clone lies one nucleotide off.

The library was built by means of PCR. Sequenced using an Illumina HiSeq 2500. To normalize quantification of the TCRbeta repertoire, the TCR libraries were built with molecular barcoding that relied on unique molecular identifiers. The public reads were quality trimmed at Q25 with fastp and then assembled into clones with MiXCR by TCRdb, keeping productive beta chains. Every distinct CDR3 protein forms one entry, paired with its most common genes and DNA. The sample has approximately 1,000,000 distinct CDR3 sequences on record, about 29% of them singletons. Roughly 28% of the sample is held by the ten biggest clonotypes. What the research found in general, with its limitations: The high TCRbeta diversity at day 60 in some patients was ascribed to recipient T cells and intrathymic progenitors that had survived conditioning. The frequencies of hyperexpanded clones fell over the following months, and after one year, T-cell counts and TCRbeta diversity were mostly attributed to newly produced T cells. Apparently early alphabetaT-cell count recovery about two months after transplant reportedly relied on only several hundred rapidly expanded clones derived from non-depleted graft cells.

The receptor was derived from a boy in the first two years of life who had a stem cell transplant for SCID, so the T cells may come from the graft donor. The sequencing here drew on PBMCs, mostly from graft donor cells, taken 360 days after TCRalphabeta/CD19-depleted stem cell transplant.

The base sequence is TGTGCCAGCAGCTTAGAACCACGGGCCGGGGAGCTGTTTTTT. Translation gives CASSLEPRAGELFF. The sequence joins TRBV13 to TRBJ2-2; the D gene cannot be resolved reliably. Based on the germline V gene (reference sequence), the CDR1 and CDR2 sequences are PRHDT and FYEKMQ. The junction shows trimming of 1 base on V and 6 bases on J, plus 9 bases between the germline ends. Spanning cysteine to phenylalanine, the CDR3 consists of 14 amino acids. Only the CDR3 part of the read is kept: 42 bases, read in frame from the first base.